A selection of T cell receptor beta chains follows, all from one sample in a study of control samples from healthy donors and cancer patients. Only in-frame clones appear in the TCRdb table, and some are missing; sequencing was by immunoSEQ multiplex PCR. Among over 100,000 clones listed, roughly 89% were seen once. The sequencing input was blood. All receptors come from a woman aged 50 to 60 in good health. Each CDR3 is given with its conserved first and last residue. The D gene is left open where the match is weak. Clone size, where shown, is once, few, many, or a class for clones that have expanded.

v_gene	d_gene	abundance	j_gene	CDR3aa	CDR3nt
TRBV7-2	.	once	TRBJ1-1	CASSLAETEAFF	TGTGCCAGCAGCTTAGCGGAAACTGAAGCTTTCTTT
TRBV9	.	.	TRBJ2-3	CASSVERLVADTQYF	TGTGCCAGCAGCGTAGAGAGACTAGTAGCAGATACGCAGTATTTT
TRBV5-5	.	.	TRBJ1-1	CASSFGLTGRDTEAFF	TGTGCCAGCAGCTTCGGACTTACCGGTCGGGACACTGAAGCTTTCTTT
TRBV30	.	.	TRBJ2-3	CALAEDTQYF	TGTGCCCTCGCCGAAGATACGCAGTATTTT
TRBV16	TRBD1	.	TRBJ1-5	CASSHPGQEGPNQPQHF	TGTGCCAGCAGTCACCCGGGACAGGAGGGTCCCAATCAGCCCCAGCATTTT
TRBV4-3	.	.	TRBJ1-2	CASSQDRTAPGDYGYTF	TGCGCCAGCAGCCAAGACAGGACGGCCCCCGGGGACTATGGCTACACCTTC
TRBV4-1	TRBD2	.	TRBJ2-1	CASSQERGLAAYNEQFF	TGCGCCAGCAGCCAAGAGAGGGGACTAGCGGCCTACAATGAGCAGTTCTTC
TRBV9	TRBD1	.	TRBJ1-2	CASSATGGQGGNGYTF	TGTGCCAGCAGCGCTACCGGCGGACAGGGCGGCAATGGCTACACCTTC
TRBV6-2/TRBV6-3	.	.	TRBJ1-2	CASSYSTVNGYTF	TGTGCCAGCAGTTACTCGACGGTCAATGGCTACACCTTC
TRBV7-6	TRBD2	.	TRBJ2-1	CASSSGASGVTYNEQFF	TGTGCCAGCAGCTCCGGGGCTAGCGGGGTCACCTACAATGAGCAGTTCTTC
TRBV18	TRBD2	.	TRBJ2-7	CASSPPSGGNEQYF	TGTGCCAGCTCACCTCCTAGCGGGGGGAACGAGCAGTACTTC
TRBV6-5	.	.	TRBJ2-3	CASKVDQSTDTQYF	TGTGCCAGCAAAGTCGATCAGTCCACAGATACGCAGTATTTT
TRBV7-8	.	.	TRBJ1-1	CASSSATGQGTEAFF	TGTGCCAGCAGCTCAGCTACGGGGCAGGGCACTGAAGCTTTCTTT
TRBV5-1	TRBD1	.	TRBJ1-2	CASSLGTGGANGYTF	TGCGCCAGCAGCTTGGGGACAGGGGGCGCGAATGGCTACACCTTC
TRBV6-5	.	.	TRBJ2-2	CASSPGIKTPGELFF	TGTGCCAGCAGTCCCGGGATCAAAACACCCGGGGAGCTGTTTTTT
TRBV18	.	.	TRBJ2-7	CASSPPRAAYEQYF	TGTGCCAGCTCACCACCAAGGGCCGCCTACGAGCAGTACTTC
TRBV2	.	.	TRBJ2-3	CASTEVVGDGDGDTDTQYF	TGTGCCAGCACCGAAGTAGTAGGGGATGGGGACGGAGACACAGATACGCAGTATTTT
TRBV27	.	once	TRBJ2-7	CASSLPRQAVGKIEQYF	TGTGCCAGCAGTCTCCCAAGACAGGCTGTGGGGAAGATCGAGCAGTACTTC
TRBV18	TRBD1	.	TRBJ1-1	CASSPRQGAQEAFF	TGTGCCAGCTCACCAAGACAGGGGGCGCAGGAAGCTTTCTTT
TRBV12-5	.	.	TRBJ1-5	CASEGDRPSPQHF	TGTGCTAGTGAGGGGGATCGCCCCTCGCCCCAGCATTTT
TRBV20-1	TRBD2	once	TRBJ2-5	CSASRGAGVETQYF	TGCAGTGCTAGTAGGGGAGCGGGGGTAGAGACCCAGTACTTC
TRBV12-3/TRBV12-4	.	.	TRBJ2-5	CASSLAGGETQYF	TGTGCCAGCAGTTTAGCGGGGGGCGAGACCCAGTACTTC
TRBV7-9	.	once	TRBJ1-5	CASSPGTLNQPQHF	TGTGCCAGCAGCCCTGGGACACTCAATCAGCCCCAGCATTTT
TRBV6-6	.	.	TRBJ2-1	CASSSLYRDYNEQFF	TGTGCCAGCAGTTCTTTATACCGGGACTACAATGAGCAGTTCTTC
TRBV3-1/TRBV3-2	.	.	TRBJ1-3	CASSRQSSGNTIYF	TGTGCCAGCAGCCGACAGTCCTCTGGAAACACCATATATTTT
TRBV2	.	.	TRBJ1-4	CASYDLTPPGGPATNEKLFF	TGTGCCAGCTATGATTTAACCCCACCGGGGGGACCTGCAACTAATGAAAAACTGTTTTTT
TRBV5-1	.	.	TRBJ1-5	CASSLEGSSNQPQHF	TGCGCCAGCAGCTTGGAGGGGTCCAGCAATCAGCCCCAGCATTTT
TRBV3-1/TRBV3-2	TRBD1	.	TRBJ1-1	CASAGTGRMNTEAFF	TGTGCCAGTGCAGGGACAGGGAGAATGAACACTGAAGCTTTCTTT
TRBV6-6	.	few	TRBJ1-5	CASNNRGLNQPQHF	TGTGCCAGCAACAATCGGGGGCTTAATCAGCCCCAGCATTTT
TRBV18	.	.	TRBJ2-5	CASSPQLGRETQYF	TGTGCCAGCTCACCTCAGCTCGGGCGAGAGACCCAGTACTTC
TRBV5-4	TRBD2	.	TRBJ2-5	CASSLKWVAGQETQYF	TGTGCCAGCAGCTTGAAGTGGGTAGCGGGGCAAGAGACCCAGTACTTC
TRBV6-5	.	.	TRBJ2-2	CASRAEKGLGELFF	TGTGCCAGCAGGGCAGAGAAGGGCCTCGGGGAGCTGTTTTTT
TRBV12-3/TRBV12-4	.	.	TRBJ1-2	CASSTQGWGYTF	TGTGCCAGCAGTACCCAGGGTTGGGGCTACACCTTC
TRBV12-3/TRBV12-4	.	.	TRBJ1-6	CASSLQGGSPPHF	TGTGCCAGCAGTTTGCAGGGCGGTTCACCCCCCCACTTT
TRBV2	TRBD2	.	TRBJ2-1	CASSDSRRGLSYNEQFF	TGTGCCAGCAGTGATTCGAGGCGGGGGTTAAGCTACAATGAGCAGTTCTTC
TRBV4-1	.	.	TRBJ2-3	CASSQERWAQSDTQYF	TGCGCCAGCAGCCAAGAGAGGTGGGCTCAGTCAGATACGCAGTATTTT
TRBV3-1/TRBV3-2	.	.	TRBJ1-2	CASSQLRDYGYTF	TGTGCCAGCAGCCAATTGAGGGACTATGGCTACACCTTC
TRBV2	.	.	TRBJ1-4	CASSEAGTNEKLFF	TGTGCCAGCAGTGAGGCAGGCACTAATGAAAAACTGTTTTTT
TRBV13	.	.	TRBJ1-2	CASSLGPGISMGYTF	TGTGCCAGCAGCTTAGGCCCGGGCATCAGTATGGGCTACACCTTC
TRBV12-3/TRBV12-4	.	.	TRBJ2-2	CASNIKGTGELFF	TGTGCCAGCAACATAAAGGGGACCGGGGAGCTGTTTTTT
TRBV3-1/TRBV3-2	.	.	TRBJ1-2	CASSQWDQLPYPYGYTF	TGTGCCAGCAGCCAGTGGGACCAACTCCCCTACCCATACGGCTACACCTTC
TRBV2	TRBD1	once	TRBJ1-2	CASSSTGTEPYGYTF	TGTGCCAGCAGTTCAACCGGGACAGAACCCTATGGCTACACCTTC
TRBV7-9	.	.	TRBJ2-6	CASSSMNSGANVLTF	TGTGCCAGCAGCTCGATGAACTCTGGGGCCAACGTCCTGACTTTC
TRBV4-3	.	.	TRBJ1-1	CASSQDARVGTEAFF	TGCGCCAGCAGCCAAGATGCACGGGTGGGCACTGAAGCTTTCTTT
TRBV7-2	TRBD1	.	TRBJ2-1	CASSPGTVSNEQFF	TGTGCCAGCAGCCCCGGGACAGTTTCCAATGAGCAGTTCTTC
TRBV3-1/TRBV3-2	.	.	TRBJ2-2	CASSQPRGDANTGELFF	TGTGCCAGCAGCCAACCTCGTGGGGATGCCAACACCGGGGAGCTGTTTTTT
TRBV30	TRBD1	.	TRBJ2-2	CAVIGRDRNTGELFF	TGTGCCGTAATAGGTAGGGACAGGAACACCGGGGAGCTGTTTTTT
TRBV2	TRBD1	.	TRBJ2-3	CASNRWTGVDTQYF	TGTGCCAGCAATCGTTGGACAGGTGTAGATACGCAGTATTTT
TRBV2	.	.	TRBJ2-2	CASSFSPGELFF	TGTGCCAGCAGCTTTAGCCCCGGGGAGCTGTTTTTT
TRBV5-6	TRBD1	once	TRBJ2-1	CASSLVRGHYNEQFF	TGTGCCAGCAGCTTGGTGAGGGGGCACTACAATGAGCAGTTCTTC
TRBV7-2	.	.	TRBJ1-2	CASSLALRNRLVHF	TGTGCCAGCAGCTTAGCGCTCCGGAACAGACTGGTCCATTTC